This T cell receptor beta chain was retrieved from a study of vaccination effects on CD4 cells after COVID-19. Following culture for about ten days, CD4+ T cells were isolated. Participants each got two BNT162b2 or mRNA-1273 vaccine doses. Vaccine recipients, nucleocapsid antibody negative, had no prior SARS-CoV-2 infection. It was on days 3 and 7 that half the medium was replaced with IL-2 medium. The sample holds a few counts of this clone. The antigen remains unidentified. Libraries were prepared by immunoSEQ multiplex PCR; TCRdb keeps only in-frame clonotypes and omits some of them. Here the sample spans around 66,000 clones, around 69% being singletons. Sequenced material: CD4+ T cells from PBMCs cultured without peptide, taken after COVID-19 vaccination. This receptor was taken from a human donor who received a COVID-19 vaccine.

The CDR3 region has the DNA TGTGCCAGTAGTATAGATGGACAGCTCTACTCACCCCTCCACTTT. Residues: CASSIDGQLYSPLHF. This rearrangement joins TRBV19 to TRBJ1-6; possible D gene TRBD1, 6 bases. Looked up from germline, CDR1 is LNHDA and CDR2 is SQIVND (reference sequence). The CDR3 consists of 15 residues. Trimming shortened V by 0 bases and J by 10 bases, and 13 bases separated the two germline ends.